Listed here is a single TCR beta chain. Its matching antigen is unknown. CDR3 length: 15 residues. CDR1 is SGDLS and CDR2 is YYNGEE in the germline V gene. Between the trimmed V and J ends, which lost 1 base and 1 base, there was a span of 11 bases. This sample was included in a study of chemoradiotherapy in HPV16-positive cancers. Study at large: Two HPV16-positive patients' cells yielded candidate HPV-specific clones and common motifs. Study-level findings and limits: Candidate HPV-specific clones and E7-related TCR motifs grew in tumor during treatment.

Clones were read by immunoSEQ multiplex PCR, and TCRdb kept only the in-frame ones, dropping some. The sample has 2,000 to 3,000 clones; approximately 89% are singletons. This sequence originates from a human donor with HPV-associated anogenital cancer. The chain carries TRBV9 and TRBJ1-2; D not resolved. Sequencing was performed on tumor tissue, taken from a patient who underwent chemoradiotherapy. The CDR3 bases are TGTGCCAGCAGCGTAAGCACTTGGAGTAACTATGGCTACACCTTC. Protein: CASSVSTWSNYGYTF.